These 32 T cell receptor beta chains were sequenced from one sample in a study of cytomegalovirus exposure and HLA in healthy donors. The PCR contained 60 Vbeta and 13 Jbeta primers. Generated by immunoSEQ multiplex PCR, the TCRdb table keeps only in-frame clones and is missing some. Of hundreds of thousands of clones in the sample, less than 80% were seen once. Sequenced material: PBMCs. These receptor sequences come from a girl aged 2 to 10 in good health and CMV-seronegative.

The chain couples TRBV4-2 to TRBJ2-3, with 10 bases aligning to TRBD2. The CDR3 contains 17 residues. After removal of 0 bases from V and 0 bases from J, the junction contained 3 bases not matched to a gene. Germline V lookup: CDR1 LGHNA, CDR2 YNFKEQ. In DNA form, the CDR3 reads TGTGCCAGCAGCCAAGATGGAGCGGGGGGGAGCACAGATACGCAGTATTTT. This encodes CASSQDGAGGSTDTQYF.

With regard to this clone: This CDR3 is also generated by other DNA sequences in the sample. J is TRBJ2-1 and V is TRBV13, with 10 bases lining up with TRBD2. The germline V gene has CDR1 PRHDT and CDR2 FYEKMQ (reference sequence). V lost 4 bases and J lost 8; bases outside the gene matches: 11. This CDR3 has 16 residues. The CDR3 here is CASSSRLAGENHEQFF. In DNA form, the CDR3 reads TGTGCCAGCAGCTCCAGGCTAGCGGGAGAGAATCATGAGCAGTTCTTC.

The V call is TRBV9, the J call TRBJ2-3; TRBD2 agrees at 9 bases. This CDR3 region has 16 residues. CDR1 is SGDLS, CDR2 YYNGEE, per germline. J gave up 4 bases and V 0 bases, and 6 bases lay outside the gene matches. The CDR3 bases are TGTGCCAGCAGCGTAGGGCAGGGCGGGGGGGCAGATACGCAGTATTTT. Its translation is CASSVGQGGGADTQYF.

The rearrangement links TRBV5-1 to TRBJ2-7, with TRBD1 as a possible D gene (7 bases). There are 15 residues in the CDR3. The germline V and J ends were trimmed by 2 bases and 3 bases, with 15 bases remaining between them. Germline V gives CDR1 SGHRS, CDR2 YFSETQ. The CDR3 region is CASSFIDREVYEQYF. Here the CDR3 DNA reads TGCGCCAGCAGCTTTATCGACAGGGAGGTCTACGAGCAGTACTTC.

The chain carries TRBV7-6 and TRBJ2-7; D perhaps matches TRBD2 (6 bases). The ends were cut back, 1 base at V and 3 bases at J, with 7 bases in the middle. Germline CDR1 SGHVS, CDR2 FNYEAQ. This CDR3 region has 13 residues. CDR3 coding DNA: TGTGCCAGCAGCTTAGTGCGGGGCTACGAGCAGTACTTC. Translation: CASSLVRGYEQYF.

The chain recombines TRBV29-1 with TRBJ2-3; a weak D match, TRBD2 (5 bases). This CDR3 is 13 amino acids long. The germline CDR1 and CDR2 sequences are SQVTM and ANQGSEA. V was clipped by 7 bases and J by 2 bases, with 13 bases between them. The CDR3 coding sequence is TGCAGCGGGACGGAGGAGAACACAGATACGCAGTATTTT. This codes for CSGTEENTDTQYF.

V usage is TRBV2 and J usage is TRBJ2-7; TRBD1 might be the D (6 bases). The germline CDR1 and CDR2 sequences are SNHLY and FYNNEI. Trimming shortened V by 9 bases and J by 4 bases, and 10 bases separated the two germline ends. The CDR3 is made up of 11 amino acids. For the CDR3, the DNA is TGTGCCAGTTCACAGGGTTACGAGCAGTACTTC. This gives the protein CASSQGYEQYF.

The chain recombines TRBV15 with TRBJ2-5; D may be TRBD1 (5 bases). The CDR3 covers 13 residues. V was clipped by 4 bases and J by 6 bases, with 12 bases between them. Germline CDR1 and CDR2: LNHNV and YYDKDF (reference sequence). CDR3 sequence: CATSIAQGKTQYF. Written as DNA, the CDR3 is TGTGCCACCAGCATCGCGCAGGGAAAGACCCAGTACTTC.

The chain uses TRBV9 and TRBJ1-2; 7 nucleotides line up with TRBD1. The CDR3 covers 14 residues. The V segment lost 0 bases and the J segment 4 bases; nucleotides outside the gene matches: 3. CDR1 and CDR2 from the germline V gene are SGDLS and YYNGEE. In DNA form, the CDR3 reads TGTGCCAGCAGCGTAGACGGGACAGTCTATGGCTACACCTTC. It codes for CASSVDGTVYGYTF.

The V call is TRBV14, the J call TRBJ1-3; TRBD1 agrees at 9 bases. The CDR3 has 16 amino acids. The V segment lost 4 bases and the J segment 1 base; nucleotides outside the gene matches: 5. Germline V gene data show CDR1 as SGHDN and CDR2 as FVKESK. This CDR3 is CASSLGQGVSGNTIYF. For the CDR3, the DNA is TGTGCCAGCAGCCTGGGACAGGGAGTTTCTGGAAACACCATATATTTT.

This chain uses TRBV7-9 with TRBJ2-2; 9 bases map to TRBD1. Unmatched junction bases numbered 10, after V lost 5 bases and J lost 6 bases. Germline lookup yields CDR1 SEHNR and CDR2 FQNEAQ (reference sequence). CDR3 length: 16 amino acids. The CDR3 region is CASSQSLQGASGELFF. The CDR3 DNA follows: TGTGCCAGCAGCCAGTCCCTACAGGGGGCCTCCGGGGAGCTGTTTTTT.

This sequence joins TRBV6-1 and TRBJ1-1; D ambiguous. This CDR3 is built from 14 residues. The germline gives CDR1 MNHNS, CDR2 SASEGT. Trimming took off 2 bases at V and 0 bases at J, with 7 bases between the two ends. The CDR3 region has the DNA TGTGCCAGCAGTGAACAGGATCTGAACACTGAAGCTTTCTTT. This gives the protein CASSEQDLNTEAFF.

In its sample, this clone was seen once. J is TRBJ1-2 and V is TRBV25-1; 7 bases are a match to TRBD1. The junction had 16 bases not matched to a gene; V was cut back by 5 bases and J by 4 bases. The CDR3 contains 17 residues. CDR1 and CDR2 (germline): MGHDK, SYGVNS. CDR3 residues: CASSTQADRAEVYGYTF. CDR3 sequence (DNA): TGTGCCAGCAGTACCCAAGCCGACAGGGCCGAGGTCTATGGCTACACCTTC.

The chain uses TRBV7-9 and TRBJ2-7; 10 nucleotides match TRBD2. After removal of 4 bases from V and 3 bases from J, the junction contained 9 bases not matched to a gene. From germline, CDR1 is SEHNR and CDR2 FQNEAQ (reference sequence). The CDR3 totals 16 residues. CDR3 loop: CASSSHSGGSLYEQYF. For the CDR3, the DNA is TGTGCCAGCAGCTCCCATAGCGGGGGGTCCCTCTACGAGCAGTACTTC.

This clone was detected only once. V and J are TRBV7-9 and TRBJ1-1; D is uncertain. The germline gives CDR1 SEHNR, CDR2 FQNEAQ (reference sequence). This CDR3 spans 12 amino acids. V dropped 2 bases and J dropped 5 bases, with 6 bases sitting between them. The CDR3 DNA reads as TGTGCCAGCAGCTTAAAGCTGACTGAAGCTTTCTTT. Translation gives CASSLKLTEAFF.

This clone was seen only a few times. The rearrangement joins TRBV6-4 to TRBJ2-7, with 10 bases fitting TRBD2. In germline, CDR1 is MRHNA, CDR2 SNTAGT. With 3 bases clipped from V and 3 bases from J, the junction kept 5 bases outside the gene matches. The CDR3 length is 15 residues. CDR3 in DNA: TGTGCCAGCAGTGAGCAGCGGGGGGGTGGCTACGAGCAGTACTTC. It yields the protein CASSEQRGGGYEQYF.

V gene TRBV2 combines with J gene TRBJ1-1, with 7 bases lining up with TRBD1. CDR1 SNHLY and CDR2 FYNNEI come from the germline V gene. This CDR3 is built from 17 residues. Trimming removed 7 bases from V and 1 base from J; junction bases left unmatched: 15. This chain's CDR3 is CASKRGLGQTSNTEAFF. The CDR3 nucleotides are TGTGCCAGCAAGAGGGGGCTCGGACAGACGTCGAACACTGAAGCTTTCTTT.

This rearrangement joins TRBV6-5 to TRBJ2-2, with a possible D match to TRBD2 (6 bases). V was cut by 10 bases and J by 1 base, with 16 bases left in between. The length of the CDR3 is 15 residues. In germline, CDR1 is MNHEY, CDR2 SVGAGI. DNA for the CDR3: TGTGCCATCCGAGCCGGGACTTGGAACACCGGGGAGCTGTTTTTT. Protein sequence: CAIRAGTWNTGELFF.

The genes are TRBV9 and TRBJ1-1; the D gene is possibly TRBD1 (6 bases). The germline V gene encodes CDR1 SGDLS and CDR2 YYNGEE. V was trimmed by 2 bases and J by 8 bases, leaving 10 bases between them. The CDR3 consists of 12 residues. The CDR3, as DNA: TGTGCCAGCAGCGTTCTGGGACAAGAAGCTTTCTTT. Translation: CASSVLGQEAFF.

The chain links TRBV9 to TRBJ1-2; TRBD1 matches at 8 bases. The V and J ends lost 2 bases and 3 bases, in that order; junction bases with no gene match: 3. CDR1 and CDR2 from the germline V gene are SGDLS and YYNGEE. This CDR3 is built from 14 residues. CDR3 loop: CASSVTGAHYGYTF. CDR3 bases: TGTGCCAGCAGCGTGACAGGGGCACACTATGGCTACACCTTC.

This chain connects TRBV30 to TRBJ2-3, with TRBD2 as a possible D gene (5 bases). Germline V gene sequence: CDR1 GTSNPN, CDR2 SVGIG (reference sequence). Trimming removed 2 bases from V and 0 bases from J, with 9 bases in between. CDR3 size: 14 residues. CDR3 bases: TGTGCCTGGAGTCGAGGGTCTAGCACAGATACGCAGTATTTT. This gives the protein CAWSRGSSTDTQYF.

For the CDR3, the DNA is TGTGCCAGCAGGACTAGCCTCCAAGAGACCCAGTACTTC. Translating it yields CASRTSLQETQYF. The chain carries TRBV6-6 and TRBJ2-5; 7 positions match TRBD2. CDR3 length: 13 residues. CDR1 is MNHNY and CDR2 is SVGAGI in the germline V gene (reference sequence). J gave up 1 base and V 6 bases, and 2 bases lay outside the gene matches.

The V gene is TRBV5-4, the J gene TRBJ1-1; D call uncertain. V was shortened by 4 bases and J by 5 bases, with 18 bases between the two germline ends. The CDR3 runs 15 residues. The germline gives CDR1 SGHNT, CDR2 YYREEE (reference sequence). In nucleotides, the CDR3 is TGTGCCAGCAGCAAAGGACGGGAGGGATTGACTGAAGCTTTCTTT. Translation: CASSKGREGLTEAFF.

The V call is TRBV9, the J call TRBJ1-2; 9 bases agree with TRBD1. Trimming at V came to 3 bases and at J to 3 bases, leaving 6 bases not matched to a gene. The CDR3 length is 15 residues. Looked up from germline, CDR1 is SGDLS and CDR2 is YYNGEE. The CDR3, as DNA: TGTGCCAGCAGCGGAACAGGGGGCGCAGACTATGGCTACACCTTC. It encodes CASSGTGGADYGYTF.

This chain joins TRBV5-4 and TRBJ2-4; 7 bases are a match to TRBD1. V gave up 4 bases and J gave up 15 bases; unmatched junction bases: 13. The CDR3 loop spans 13 amino acids. Germline CDR1 reads SGHNT; CDR2 reads YYREEE (reference sequence). This CDR3 is CASSTQGQPGSYF. CDR3 sequence (DNA): TGTGCCAGCAGCACCCAGGGACAGCCTGGGTCGTACTTC. The entire variable domain, with the rest obtained from reference TRBV5-4 and TRBJ2-4, is as follows: ETGVTQSPTHLIKTRGQQVTLRCSSQSGHNTVSWYQQALGQGPQFIFQYYREEENGRGNFPPRFSGLQFPNYSSELNVNALELDDSALYLCASSTQGQPGSYFGAGTRLSVL.

The genes are TRBV19 and TRBJ1-6; perhaps TRBD1 as D (6 bases). Germline values: CDR1 LNHDA, CDR2 SQIVND (reference sequence). CDR3 length equals 14 residues. V dropped 2 bases and J dropped 10 bases, with 12 bases sitting between them. The DNA for the CDR3 is TGTGCCAGTAGTATACTACAGGGCGAATCACCCCTCCACTTT. This codes for CASSILQGESPLHF.

The V gene is TRBV2, the J gene TRBJ2-7, with D possibly being TRBD1 (6 bases). The CDR3 has 13 residues. Germline loops: CDR1 SNHLY, CDR2 FYNNEI. V shed 4 bases and J shed 4 bases, with 11 bases lying between them. The chain's CDR3 is CASSGRQAYEQYF. CDR3 nucleotide sequence: TGTGCCAGCAGTGGGAGACAGGCGTACGAGCAGTACTTC.

The chain links TRBV4-1 to TRBJ1-5, with TRBD1 as a possible D gene (6 bases). The CDR3 sequence is 17 residues long. V lost 11 bases and J lost 0, with 23 bases in between. Germline assignment: CDR1 MGHRA and CDR2 YSYEKL. CDR3 bases: TGCGCCTCAGCGAGCGAACAGGGCTGGGGTAGCAATCAGCCCCAGCATTTT. Its translation: CASASEQGWGSNQPQHF.

The V gene is TRBV11-3, the J gene TRBJ1-2; D remains unclear. The V and J ends lost 1 base and 2 bases respectively, with 14 bases between them. CDR1 SGHNT and CDR2 YENEEA come from the germline V gene. CDR3 length: 16 residues. CDR3 bases: TGTGCCAGCAGCTTAGGGCCCCCACAGAAGAACTATGGCTACACCTTC. Its translation: CASSLGPPQKNYGYTF.

This chain links TRBV19 with TRBJ2-2; 7 positions match TRBD1. Trimming took 6 bases from V and 0 from J; bases not matched to a gene: 7. Germline-derived CDR1 and CDR2 are LNHDA and SQIVND (reference sequence). CDR3 length equals 16 residues. The DNA for the CDR3 is TGTGCCAGTAGGCCCTGGGACAGTACGAACACCGGGGAGCTGTTTTTT. Its protein product is CASRPWDSTNTGELFF.

The chain recombines TRBV21-1 with TRBJ2-3; the D call of TRBD1 is as the table states it, not checked on the DNA. TRBV21-1 is a pseudogene locus. CDR3 length: 16 amino acids. CDR3: CASPTRPRAFTDTQYF. The CDR3 region has the DNA TGTGCCAGCCCCACCAGGCCGCGAGCCTTCACAGATACGCAGTATTTT.

On this clone: The same CDR3 is also encoded by other DNA sequences in this sample. The V call is TRBV5-1, the J call TRBJ2-1, with D perhaps TRBD2 (6 bases). Germline-derived CDR1 and CDR2 are SGHRS and YFSETQ. This CDR3 is 12 amino acids long. The ends were cut back, 4 bases at V and 7 bases at J, with 9 bases in the middle. The chain's CDR3 is CASSLEGNEQFF. CDR3 in DNA: TGCGCCAGCAGCCTGGAGGGGAATGAGCAGTTCTTC.